This T cell receptor (beta chain) was identified during a study of blood T cell repertoires in COVID-19. Study-level background: Nucleic acid was either cDNA or gDNA, and it came from T cells, B-cell-depleted T cells, or PBMCs.

Source study methods: Cell counts per sample came from amplifying reference gene primers. The table came from immunoSEQ multiplex PCR; TCRdb's copy has only in-frame clones and leaves some out. Clonal size and the V and J genes are those of that table, whereas D and trimming came from the DNA. The sample lists about 200,000 clones, roughly 90% occurring once. Germline V gene sequence: CDR1 SGHRS, CDR2 YFSETQ. This CDR3 comprises 14 residues. V was pared by 0 bases and J by 6 bases, with 12 bases between. Source material: peripheral blood. V and J are TRBV5-1 and TRBJ1-2, with D perhaps TRBD1 (5 bases). The sequence came from a man aged 45-65 years with acute or convalescent COVID-19. The CDR3 DNA follows: TGCGCCAGCAGCTTGGCAACGGGGGTCGATGGCTACACCTTC. The encoded protein is CASSLATGVDGYTF.